The sequence of this TCR beta chain was determined in a study of blood T cell repertoires in COVID-19. Looking at the study overall: Collection of acute and convalescent COVID-19 samples took place in the United States, Italy and Spain. Sources were T cells, B-cell-depleted T cells, or PBMCs; the material itself was cDNA or gDNA.

As handled by the study authors: Scientists estimated how many nucleated cells there were by amplifying reference gene primers. The assay was immunoSEQ multiplex PCR, and TCRdb's table has in-frame clones only and misses some. V and J calls and clone size are those listed in that table; D and trimming were worked out from the DNA. The sample yields roughly 100,000 clones, roughly 84% seen once. The CDR3 totals 14 residues. V lost 2 bases to trimming and J lost 6 bases, with 13 bases between them. Germline V gene lookup returns CDR1 MDHEN and CDR2 SYDVKM. The specimen was peripheral blood. This receptor was identified in an older man with active or convalescent COVID-19. The chain links TRBV28 to TRBJ1-2; a possible D gene is TRBD1 (5 bases). The CDR3 spells CASSLHSGNNGYTF. The CDR3 DNA is TGTGCCAGCAGTTTACATTCAGGGAATAATGGCTACACCTTC.